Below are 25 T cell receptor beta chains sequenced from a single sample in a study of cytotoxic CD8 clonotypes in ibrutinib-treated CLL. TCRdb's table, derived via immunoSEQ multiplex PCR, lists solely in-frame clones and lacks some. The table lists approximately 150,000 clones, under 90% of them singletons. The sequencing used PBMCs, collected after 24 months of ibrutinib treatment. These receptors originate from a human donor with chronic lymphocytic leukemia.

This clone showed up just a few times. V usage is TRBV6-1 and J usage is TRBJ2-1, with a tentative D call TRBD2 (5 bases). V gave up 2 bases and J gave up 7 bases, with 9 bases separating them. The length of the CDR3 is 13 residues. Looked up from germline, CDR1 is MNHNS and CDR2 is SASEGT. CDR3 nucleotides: TGTGCCAGCAGTGAAAAGTGGAGGAATGAGCAGTTCTTC. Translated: CASSEKWRNEQFF.

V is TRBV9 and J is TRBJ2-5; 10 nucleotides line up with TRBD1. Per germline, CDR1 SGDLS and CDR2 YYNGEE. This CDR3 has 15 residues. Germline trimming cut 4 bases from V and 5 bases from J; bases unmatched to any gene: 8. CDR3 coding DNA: TGTGCCAGCAGCCCAGGGACAGGGGACCTTGAGACCCAGTACTTC. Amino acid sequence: CASSPGTGDLETQYF.

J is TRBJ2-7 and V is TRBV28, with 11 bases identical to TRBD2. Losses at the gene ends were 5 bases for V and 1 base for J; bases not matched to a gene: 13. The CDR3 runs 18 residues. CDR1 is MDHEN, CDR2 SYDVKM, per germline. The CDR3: CASSPRRLAGIPSYEQYF. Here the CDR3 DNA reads TGTGCCAGCAGTCCCAGGCGACTAGCGGGGATTCCATCCTACGAGCAGTACTTC. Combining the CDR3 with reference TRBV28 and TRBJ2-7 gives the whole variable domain DVKVTQSSRYLVKRTGEKVFLECVQDMDHENMFWYRQDPGLGLRLIYFSYDVKMKEKGDIPEGYSVSREKKERFSLILESASTNQTSMYLCASSPRRLAGIPSYEQYFGPGTRLTVT.

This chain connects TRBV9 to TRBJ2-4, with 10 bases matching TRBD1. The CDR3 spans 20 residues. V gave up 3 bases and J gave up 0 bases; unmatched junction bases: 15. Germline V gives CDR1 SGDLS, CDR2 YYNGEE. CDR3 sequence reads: CASSEVPGQGPGIAKNIQYF. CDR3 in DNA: TGTGCCAGCAGCGAAGTCCCGGGACAGGGGCCGGGGATAGCCAAAAACATTCAGTACTTC.

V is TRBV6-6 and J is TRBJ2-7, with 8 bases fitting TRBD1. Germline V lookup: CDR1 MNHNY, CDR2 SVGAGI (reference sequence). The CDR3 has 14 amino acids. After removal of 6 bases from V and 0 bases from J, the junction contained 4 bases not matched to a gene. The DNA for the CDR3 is TGTGCCAGCAGGGACAGGGTAAGCTCCTACGAGCAGTACTTC. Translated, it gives CASRDRVSSYEQYF.

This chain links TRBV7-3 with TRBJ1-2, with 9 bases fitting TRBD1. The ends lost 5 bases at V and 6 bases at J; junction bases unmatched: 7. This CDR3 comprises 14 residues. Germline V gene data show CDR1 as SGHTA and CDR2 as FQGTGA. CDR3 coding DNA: TGTGCCAGCAGCGCGACAGGGGGGATAGATGGCTACACCTTC. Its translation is CASSATGGIDGYTF.

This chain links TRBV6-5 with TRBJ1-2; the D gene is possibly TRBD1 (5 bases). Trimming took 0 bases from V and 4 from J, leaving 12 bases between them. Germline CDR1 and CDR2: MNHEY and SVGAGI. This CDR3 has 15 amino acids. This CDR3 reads CASSYSGRGAYGYTF. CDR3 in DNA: TGTGCCAGCAGTTACTCCGGGAGGGGAGCCTATGGCTACACCTTC.

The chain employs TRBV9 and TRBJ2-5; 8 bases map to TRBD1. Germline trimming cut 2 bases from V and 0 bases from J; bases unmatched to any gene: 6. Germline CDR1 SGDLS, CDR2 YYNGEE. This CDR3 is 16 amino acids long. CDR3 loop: CASSVGTGQYQETQYF. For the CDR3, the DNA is TGTGCCAGCAGCGTCGGGACAGGCCAGTACCAAGAGACCCAGTACTTC.

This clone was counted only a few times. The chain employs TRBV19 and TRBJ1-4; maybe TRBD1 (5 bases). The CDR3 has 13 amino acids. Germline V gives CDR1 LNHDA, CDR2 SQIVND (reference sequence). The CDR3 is CVGPLHSKEKLFF. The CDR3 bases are TGTGTGGGACCCCTTCACTCCAAGGAAAAACTGTTTTTT.

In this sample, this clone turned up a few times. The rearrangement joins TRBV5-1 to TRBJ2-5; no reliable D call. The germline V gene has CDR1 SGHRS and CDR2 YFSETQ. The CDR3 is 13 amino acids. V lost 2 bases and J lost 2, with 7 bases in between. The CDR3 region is CASSFYGQETQYF. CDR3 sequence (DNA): TGCGCCAGCAGCTTTTACGGGCAAGAGACCCAGTACTTC.

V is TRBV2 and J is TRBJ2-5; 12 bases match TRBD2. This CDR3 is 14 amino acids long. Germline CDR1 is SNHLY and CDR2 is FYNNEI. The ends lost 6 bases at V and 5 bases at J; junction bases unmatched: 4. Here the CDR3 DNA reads TGTGCCAGCAGGGCACTAGCGGGGGGCGAGACCCAGTACTTC. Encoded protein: CASRALAGGETQYF.

CDR3 residues: CASSFTTGRGTEAFF. CDR3 nucleotides: TGTGCCAGCAGCTTTACGACAGGGCGAGGCACTGAAGCTTTCTTT. The rearrangement joins TRBV9 to TRBJ1-1; 7 bases map to TRBD1. Trimming removed 4 bases from V and 4 bases from J; junction bases left unmatched: 10. The CDR3 extends over 15 amino acids. Per germline, CDR1 SGDLS and CDR2 YYNGEE.

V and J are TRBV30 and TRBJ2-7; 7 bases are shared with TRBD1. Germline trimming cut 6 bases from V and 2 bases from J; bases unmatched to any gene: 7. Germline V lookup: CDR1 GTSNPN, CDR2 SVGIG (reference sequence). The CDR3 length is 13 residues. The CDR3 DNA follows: TGTGCCTGTCAAAGGACAGGTACCTACGAGCAGTACTTC. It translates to CACQRTGTYEQYF.

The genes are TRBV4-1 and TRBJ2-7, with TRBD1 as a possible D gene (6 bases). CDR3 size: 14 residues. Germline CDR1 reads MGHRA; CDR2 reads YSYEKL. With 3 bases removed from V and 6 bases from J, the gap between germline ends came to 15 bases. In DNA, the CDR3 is TGCGCCAGCAGCCACCGCCCGGCAGGGGCCGAGCAGTACTTC. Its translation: CASSHRPAGAEQYF.

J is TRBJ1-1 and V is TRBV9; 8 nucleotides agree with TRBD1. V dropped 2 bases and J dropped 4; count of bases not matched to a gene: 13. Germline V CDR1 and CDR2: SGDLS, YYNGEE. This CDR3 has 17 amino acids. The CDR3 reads CASSVLPQGAGVTEAFF. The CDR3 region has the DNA TGTGCCAGCAGCGTCTTACCGCAGGGGGCGGGGGTCACTGAAGCTTTCTTT.

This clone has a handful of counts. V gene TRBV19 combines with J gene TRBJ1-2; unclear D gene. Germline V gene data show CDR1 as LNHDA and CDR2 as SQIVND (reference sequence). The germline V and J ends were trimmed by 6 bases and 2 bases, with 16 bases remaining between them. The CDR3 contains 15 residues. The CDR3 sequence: CASSLPNSLNYGYTF. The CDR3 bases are TGTGCCAGTAGCCTCCCTAACAGTTTAAACTATGGCTACACCTTC.

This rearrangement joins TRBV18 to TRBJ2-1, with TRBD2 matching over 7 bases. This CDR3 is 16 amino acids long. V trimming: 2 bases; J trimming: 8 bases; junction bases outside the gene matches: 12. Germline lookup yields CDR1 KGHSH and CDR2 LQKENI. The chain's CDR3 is CASSPNLGEGPDEQFF. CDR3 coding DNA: TGTGCCAGCTCACCAAATCTCGGGGAGGGCCCAGATGAGCAGTTCTTC.

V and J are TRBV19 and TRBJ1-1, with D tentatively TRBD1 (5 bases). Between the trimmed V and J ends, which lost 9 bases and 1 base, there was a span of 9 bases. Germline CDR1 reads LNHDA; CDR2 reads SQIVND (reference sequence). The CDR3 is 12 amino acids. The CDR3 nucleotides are TGTGCCAGCATGACAGAGAACACTGAAGCTTTCTTT. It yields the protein CASMTENTEAFF. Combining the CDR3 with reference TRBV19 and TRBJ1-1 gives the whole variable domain DGGITQSPKYLFRKEGQNVTLSCEQNLNHDAMYWYRQDPGQGLRLIYYSQIVNDFQKGDIAEGYSVSREKKESFPLTVTSAQKNPTAFYLCASMTENTEAFFGQGTRLTVV.

This CDR3 reads CASASFFDSRSGYTF. The CDR3 coding sequence is TGTGCCAGCGCCTCATTCTTTGATTCTAGGTCGGGCTACACCTTC. This chain joins TRBV5-5 and TRBJ1-2; no clear D. The germline gives CDR1 SGHKS, CDR2 YYEKEE (reference sequence). With 7 bases removed from V and 8 bases from J, the gap between germline ends came to 24 bases. The CDR3 is made up of 15 amino acids.

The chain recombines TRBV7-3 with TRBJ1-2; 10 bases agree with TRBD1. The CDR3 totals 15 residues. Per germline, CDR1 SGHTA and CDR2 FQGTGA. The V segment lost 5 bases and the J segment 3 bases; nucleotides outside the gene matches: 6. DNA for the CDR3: TGTGCCAGCAGCCCATCCGGGACAGGGGACTATGGCTACACCTTC. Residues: CASSPSGTGDYGYTF. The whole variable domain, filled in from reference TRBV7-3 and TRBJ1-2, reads GAGVSQTPSNKVTEKGKYVELRCDPISGHTALYWYRQSLGQGPEFLIYFQGTGAADDSGLPNDRFFAVRPEGSVSTLKIQRTERGDSAVYLCASSPSGTGDYGYTFGSGTRLTVV.

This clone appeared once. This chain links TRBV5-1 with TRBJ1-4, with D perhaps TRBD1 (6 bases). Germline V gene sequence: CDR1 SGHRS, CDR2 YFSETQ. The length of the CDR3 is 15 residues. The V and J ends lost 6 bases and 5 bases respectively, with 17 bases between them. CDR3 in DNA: TGCGCCAGCACCCCCTTGACAGGCATGAATGAAAAACTGTTTTTT. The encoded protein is CASTPLTGMNEKLFF.

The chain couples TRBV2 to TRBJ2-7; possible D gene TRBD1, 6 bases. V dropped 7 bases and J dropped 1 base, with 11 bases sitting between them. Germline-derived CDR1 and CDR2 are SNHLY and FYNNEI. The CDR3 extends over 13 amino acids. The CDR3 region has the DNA TGTGCCAGCACCTCCGGACAGTCCTACGAGCAGTACTTC. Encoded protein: CASTSGQSYEQYF.

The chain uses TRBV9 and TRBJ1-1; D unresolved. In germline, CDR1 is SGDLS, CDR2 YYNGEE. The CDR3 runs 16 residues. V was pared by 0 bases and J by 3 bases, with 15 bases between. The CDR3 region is CASSVGLQVSDTEAFF. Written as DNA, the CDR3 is TGTGCCAGCAGCGTAGGGCTGCAGGTTAGCGACACTGAAGCTTTCTTT.

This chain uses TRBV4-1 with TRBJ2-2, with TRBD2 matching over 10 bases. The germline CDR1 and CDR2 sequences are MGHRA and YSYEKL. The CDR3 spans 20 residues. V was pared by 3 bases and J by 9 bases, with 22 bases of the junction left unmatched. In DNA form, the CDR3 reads TGCGCCAGCAGCCACCCACAGGGGGGGCCAGCGGGGGGGTCCCCCCGGGAGCTGTTTTTT. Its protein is CASSHPQGGPAGGSPRELFF.

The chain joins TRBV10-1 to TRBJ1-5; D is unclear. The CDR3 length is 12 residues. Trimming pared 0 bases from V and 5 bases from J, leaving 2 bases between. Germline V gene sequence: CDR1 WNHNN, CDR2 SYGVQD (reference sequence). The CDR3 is CASSESHQPQHF. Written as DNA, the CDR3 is TGCGCCAGCAGTGAGTCGCATCAGCCCCAGCATTTT.